A single sample gave rise to the 17 T cell receptor gamma chains below, sequenced in a study of γδ T cells in repeated Plasmodium falciparum infection. Vgamma9/Vdelta2+ and Vdelta2-negative gammadelta T cells were flow-sorted from PBMC for bulk sequencing. TCRdb fed the multiplex PCR reads into CATT to redo clone calling. This sample has 25,000 to 35,000 gamma-chain clones, with 1.4% to 1.5% found just once. The sequenced sample was gamma-delta T cells from blood. These receptors were obtained from a pool of human donors (malaria-infected and uninfected, not separated).

This clone has at least ten counts. The protein held in TCRdb is that of a much larger clone and does not match this DNA's translation at residues 6 and 13, likely because of a read error; the protein shown is translated from the DNA. The J gene is TRGJP, the V gene TRGV9. The J gene comes from matching the DNA to germline here; TCRdb lacks it. There are 17 residues in the CDR3. In germline, CDR1 is GITISATS, CDR2 ISYDGTV (reference sequence). CDR3 sequence (DNA): TGTGCCTTGTGGGAGGAGACCCAAGAGTTGGGCAAAAGAATCAAGGTATTT. Its protein is CALWEETQELGKRIKVF.

This clone showed up just a few times. The amino acid sequence in TCRdb belongs to a much larger clone and departs from this DNA's translation at residue 4, likely a sequencing read error; the sequence shown is translated from the DNA. The chain combines TRGV9 with TRGJ1 or TRGJ2. Here the J gene was assigned by germline matching of the DNA, as TCRdb has none. The germline V gene has CDR1 GITISATS and CDR2 ISYDGTV (reference sequence). The CDR3 loop spans 14 amino acids. Written as DNA, the CDR3 is TGTGCCTTGCGGGAGCTGTCCCCCTATTATAAGAAACTCTTT. Its translation: CALRELSPYYKKLF.

A remark on this clone: The TCRdb protein, from a much larger clone, departs from this DNA's translation at residue 10, likely by read error; the protein shown derives from the DNA. The chain combines TRGV9 with TRGJP. TCRdb leaves out the J gene; it was filled in here by matching the DNA to germline. The CDR3 is 17 residues long. Germline values: CDR1 GITISATS, CDR2 ISYDGTV (reference sequence). DNA of the CDR3: TGTGCCTTGTGGGAGGTCCCAACCGAGTGGGGCAAAAAAATCAAGGTATTT. Translated, it gives CALWEVPTEWGKKIKVF.

This clone is labeled as medium-sized (0.01 to 0.1%). Other DNA sequences in the sample encode the same CDR3. This chain uses TRGV4 with TRGJ1 or TRGJ2. Trimming cost V 10 bases and J 3 bases; bases outside gene matches: 6. CDR3 length: 11 residues. Germline V gives CDR1 EGSTGY, CDR2 YDSYTSSV. The CDR3 sequence is CATFLYYKKLF. For the CDR3, the DNA is TGTGCCACATTCCTTTATTATAAGAAACTCTTT.

This clone has a count of ten or more. A much larger clone differs by one base, so this may be a read error. The sample has other DNA sequences that encode this CDR3 too. The rearrangement links TRGV9 to TRGJP. The CDR3 is made up of 14 amino acids. Germline V lookup: CDR1 GITISATS, CDR2 ISYDGTV (reference sequence). The CDR3 protein is CALWDELGKKIKVF. CDR3 nucleotide sequence: TGTGCCTTGTGGGACGAGTTGGGCAAAAAAATCAAAGTATTT.

This clone was seen only a few times. TCRdb's protein, taken from a much larger clone, differs from this DNA's translation at residue 3, likely owing to a read error; the protein displayed comes from the DNA. The chain employs TRGV4 and TRGJ1 or TRGJ2. TCRdb does not report a J gene; here it was assigned by matching the DNA to germline references. The length of the CDR3 is 12 residues. CDR1 EGSTGY and CDR2 YDSYTSSV come from the germline V gene. The CDR3 is CAAWAYYYKKLF. The DNA of the CDR3 is TGTGCCGCCTGGGCTTATTATTATAAGAAACTCTTT.

This clone was seen at least ten times. TCRdb pairs this DNA with a much larger clone's protein that differs at residue 12, likely a read error; the protein shown was translated from the DNA. J is TRGJ1 or TRGJ2 and V is TRGV5. The J gene was missing in TCRdb and was found by matching the end of the DNA to germline. There are 15 residues in the CDR3. The V gene's germline CDR1 is VINAFY and CDR2 YDVSNSKD. CDR3: CATWDFEVGYYRKLF. CDR3 DNA sequence: TGTGCCACCTGGGACTTCGAGGTTGGATATTATAGGAAACTCTTT.

At least ten counts were recorded for this clone. This chain joins TRGV3 and TRGJP2. The CDR3 runs to 15 residues. The germline CDR1 and CDR2 sequences are VTNTFY and YDVSTARD (reference sequence). V trimming: 0 bases; J trimming: 5 bases; junction bases outside the gene matches: 6. CDR3 DNA: TGTGCCACCTGGGACAGGCCAAGGAGTGATTGGATCAAGACGTTT. Translated: CATWDRPRSDWIKTF.

Only a few counts were recorded for this clone. The genes are TRGV8 and TRGJ1 or TRGJ2. Because TCRdb records no J gene, it was assigned here through a match of the DNA to germline. CDR3 size: 13 residues. V shed 2 bases and J 4 bases; nucleotides not matched to a gene: 5. CDR1 is VENAVY and CDR2 is YDSYNSRV in the germline V gene. DNA for the CDR3: TGTGCCACCTGGGATAACCCCTATTATAAGAAACTCTTT. Translating it yields CATWDNPYYKKLF.

Many counts were recorded for this clone. V usage is TRGV3 and J usage is TRGJ1 or TRGJ2. CDR3 length equals 15 residues. The trim removed 2 bases at V and 0 bases at J, leaving 7 bases unmatched. Germline V CDR1 and CDR2: VTNTFY, YDVSTARD (reference sequence). DNA of the CDR3: TGTGCCACCTGGGACACCCGGAAGAATTATTATAAGAAACTCTTT. Residues: CATWDTRKNYYKKLF.

Regarding this clone: TCRdb assigns this DNA the protein of a much larger clone, which departs from its translation at residue 4; this likely reflects a read error, and the protein shown comes from translating the DNA. The rearrangement uses TRGV8 and TRGJ1 or TRGJ2. The J gene, left out of TCRdb, was set here by checking the DNA against germline. The CDR3 loop spans 14 amino acids. Germline CDR1 and CDR2: VENAVY and YDSYNSRV. V lost 9 bases to trimming and J lost 12 bases; unmatched junction nucleotides: 23. CDR3 loop: CATRGPNGRLRKLF. CDR3 coding DNA: TGTGCCACCCGGGGGCCCAACGGACGACTTAGGAAACTCTTT.

This clone was observed a few times. A far larger clone is off by one base, so a read error is likely. Other DNA sequences in the same sample also yield this CDR3. The chain combines TRGV4 with TRGJP2. The J gene, left out of TCRdb, was set here by checking the DNA against germline. This CDR3 is 17 amino acids long. The germline V gene encodes CDR1 EGSTGY and CDR2 YDSYTSSV. The CDR3 DNA follows: TGTGCCACCTGGGATGGGCCCGTATATAGCAGTGATTGGATCAAGACGTTT. It specifies CATWDGPVYSSDWIKTF.

Regarding this clone: This is likely an artifact of a read error, given a far larger clone one base away. Other DNA sequences in the sample encode the same CDR3. The chain recombines TRGV3 with TRGJ1 or TRGJ2. The J gene was missing in TCRdb and was found by matching the end of the DNA to germline. Germline V lookup: CDR1 VTNTFY, CDR2 YDVSTARD (reference sequence). CDR3 length: 11 residues. V lost 2 bases, J lost 10 bases, and 5 bases stayed unmatched. The DNA for the CDR3 is TGTGCCACCTGGGACAAGAAGAAGAAACTCTTT. Its translation is CATWDKKKKLF.

This clone was recorded at least ten times. The gene calls are TRGV5 and TRGJ1 or TRGJ2. Germline V gene sequence: CDR1 VINAFY, CDR2 YDVSNSKD. With V trimmed by 0 bases and J by 4 bases, 9 bases remained unmatched. This CDR3 spans 15 amino acids. The CDR3 region is CATWDRPGVYYKKLF. As DNA, the CDR3 is TGTGCCACCTGGGACAGGCCGGGTGTGTATTATAAGAAACTCTTT.

This clone was detected ten times or more. The chain carries TRGV2 and TRGJ1 or TRGJ2. This CDR3 contains 11 residues. V shed 2 bases, J shed 6 bases, and the junction held 1 base outside the gene matches. Germline V gene data show CDR1 as EGSNGY and CDR2 as YDSYNSKV. The CDR3 is CATWDAYKKLF. In nucleotides, the CDR3 is TGTGCCACCTGGGACGCTTATAAGAAACTCTTT.

With regard to this clone: TCRdb lists the protein of a much larger clone for this DNA, which differs at residue 9, so this is likely a read error; the protein given here is translated from the DNA itself. The V call is TRGV4, the J call TRGJ1 or TRGJ2. TCRdb is silent on the J gene; assignment here came from matching the DNA to germline. The CDR3 has 13 residues. Per the germline V gene, CDR1 is EGSTGY and CDR2 is YDSYTSSV. The trim removed 5 bases at V and 12 bases at J, leaving 16 bases unmatched. CDR3 loop: CATWVDPPTGKLF. CDR3 coding DNA: TGTGCCACCTGGGTCGATCCCCCTACAGGGAAACTCTTT.

Worth noting for this clone: A far larger clone lies a single base away; this is likely a read error. Other DNA sequences from this sample encode an identical CDR3 as well. The V gene is listed as TRGV4; no J gene was called. The CDR3 is 13 amino acids. The V gene's germline CDR1 is EGSTGY and CDR2 YDSYTSSV. The CDR3 DNA reads TGTGCCACCTGGGGTCATATTGGTTGGTTTAAGATATTT. It is translated as CATWGHIGWFKIF.